This T cell receptor beta chain was retrieved from a study of control samples from healthy donors and cancer patients. Data came from immunoSEQ multiplex PCR; TCRdb stores just in-frame clones and leaves some out. The sample yields approximately 94,000 clones, 70% to 90% seen once. This CDR3 has 13 residues. In germline, CDR1 is MNHNS, CDR2 SASEGT. Trimming shortened V by 1 base and J by 1 base, and 4 bases separated the two germline ends. The sequencing sample was made of blood. The rearrangement uses TRBV6-1 and TRBJ1-1, with unresolved D. The clonotype comes from a woman in her forties or fifties in good health. The CDR3 region is CASSEVWNTEAFF. CDR3 bases: TGTGCCAGCAGTGAAGTTTGGAACACTGAAGCTTTCTTT.